The clone carrying this TCR beta chain was counted at least ten times. Its matching antigen is unknown. This sample stems from a study of T cells in Graves' hyperthyroidism and ophthalmopathy. Findings and caveats of the study: Ophthalmopathy was distinguished from stable hyperthyroidism by 13 V-J signatures.

Using RNA transcripts as the source, TCR beta CDR3 regions were amplified. First-round RT-PCR of the TCR CDR3 relied on the HTBI primer set. TCRdb re-called the multiplex PCR reads through MiXCR, storing one row per CDR3 protein. This sample yields about 710,000 distinct CDR3 sequences, of which about 17% are seen a single time; roughly 8% belongs to the top ten. Graves' hyperthyroidism is called stable when ophthalmopathy does not progress within 18 months. Diagnostic decisions used clinical symptoms, serum thyroxine and TRAb, thyroid ultrasound and orbital computed tomography. The clonotype originates from a man aged 18-30 years with Graves' hyperthyroidism. Material: blood.

The CDR3 DNA follows: TGTGCCAGCAGTTTCCCCGGGGGAAACACCATATATTTT. This encodes CASSFPGGNTIYF. The J gene is TRBJ1-3, the V gene TRBV28; D not resolved. Germline CDR1 reads MDHEN; CDR2 reads SYDVKM. Trimming removed 3 bases from V and 4 bases from J, with 7 bases in between. The CDR3 sequence is 13 residues long.